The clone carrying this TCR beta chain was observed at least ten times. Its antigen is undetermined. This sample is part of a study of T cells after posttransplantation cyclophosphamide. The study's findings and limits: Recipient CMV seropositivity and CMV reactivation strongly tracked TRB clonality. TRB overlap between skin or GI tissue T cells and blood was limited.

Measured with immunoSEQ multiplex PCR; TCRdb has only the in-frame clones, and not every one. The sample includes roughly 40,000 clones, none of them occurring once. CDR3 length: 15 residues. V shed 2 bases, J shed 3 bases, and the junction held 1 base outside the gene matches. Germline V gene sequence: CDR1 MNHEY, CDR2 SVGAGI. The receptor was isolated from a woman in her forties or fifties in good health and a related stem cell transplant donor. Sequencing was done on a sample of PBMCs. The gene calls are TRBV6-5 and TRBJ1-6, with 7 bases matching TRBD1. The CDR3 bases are TGTGCCAGCAGTTACGACAGGGACTATAATTCACCCCTCCACTTT. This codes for CASSYDRDYNSPLHF.